The clone carrying this TCR beta chain was seen a few times. In the authors' methods: The authors estimated nucleated cell counts from reference gene primer amplification. Produced via immunoSEQ multiplex PCR; TCRdb's table is partial and in-frame only. The V and J calls and clone size were taken over from that table, and D and trimming were inferred from the DNA. The repertoire holds some 80,000 clones, with 70% to 80% as singletons. Germline V gene lookup returns CDR1 SGHVS and CDR2 FQNEAQ. V lost 6 bases, J lost 9 bases, and 9 bases stayed unmatched. CDR3 size: 15 residues. This entry belongs to a study of blood T cell repertoires in COVID-19. Study overall: Whether acute or convalescent, the COVID-19 samples came from the United States, Italy and Spain.

This TCR was recovered from a woman of 80 years or more with active or convalescent COVID-19. The rearrangement joins TRBV7-8 to TRBJ1-6; 9 bases are a match to TRBD1. The material sequenced was peripheral blood. The CDR3 region is CASRKSGQGRSPLHF. The CDR3 DNA is TGTGCCAGCAGAAAATCGGGACAGGGCCGTTCACCCCTCCACTTT.